This T cell receptor beta chain was recorded in a study of blood T cells in healthy people across ages. Study overall: Every two T cells gave about one barcoded beta molecule via template switching.

Per sample, no less than 6 micrograms of total RNA were extracted. Using a J-beta primer mix together with a sample-barcoded 5' primer, a second PCR was run for roughly 7 to 11 cycles. TCRdb used MiXCR to reprocess the 5' RACE reads, holding one entry per CDR3 protein. The sample yields just under 900,000 distinct CDR3 sequences, about 30% seen once. Looked up from germline, CDR1 is LGHDT and CDR2 is YNNKEL (reference sequence). The CDR3 consists of 13 residues. A note on this clonotype: A much more abundant neighbour one base away suggests this may be a read error.

The source material was blood. The source is a woman older than 75 in good health. This rearrangement joins TRBV3-1 to TRBJ2-4; the D gene could be TRBD1 or TRBD2 (5 bases each). In DNA form, the CDR3 reads TGTGCCAGCAGCCAAGCAGGGCCTAGCATTCAGGACTTC. It is translated as CASSQAGPSIQDF.